Listed below are T cell receptor beta chains from one sample, sequenced in a study of memory B cells and T cells in multiple sclerosis. The protocol was immunoSEQ multiplex PCR, while the TCRdb copy is restricted to in-frame clones and leaves out a portion. This table holds 550 to 750 clones, around 79% found once. Sequenced input: brain tissue. These receptors came from a human donor with multiple sclerosis. Each CDR3 is given with its conserved first and last residue. A D gene is named only where the DNA matches it firmly. The size of a clone is reported for some rows only, either as once, few or many, or as a class for expanded clones.

.	TRBV19	TRBD1	TRBJ2-2	CASSQRGQLLTGELFF	TGTGCCAGTAGTCAGAGGGGACAGCTCCTTACCGGGGAGCTGTTTTTT
.	TRBV5-1	TRBD1	TRBJ1-2	CASSLDRAGGYTF	TGCGCCAGCAGCCTGGACAGGGCAGGCGGCTACACCTTC
.	TRBV25-1	.	TRBJ1-6	CASSDQGVSPLHF	TGTGCCAGCAGTGATCAAGGGGTTTCACCCCTCCACTTT
.	TRBV14	.	TRBJ1-1	CASSQDLVTEAFF	TGTGCCAGCAGCCAAGATCTTGTGACTGAAGCTTTCTTT
.	TRBV7-2	TRBD1	TRBJ2-7	CASSLRGGDRSSYEQYF	TGTGCCAGCAGCTTAAGGGGCGGGGACAGGAGCTCCTACGAGCAGTACTTC
.	TRBV6-1	TRBD2	TRBJ2-7	CASGTSGSYEQYF	TGTGCCAGCGGGACTAGCGGGAGTTACGAGCAGTACTTC
.	TRBV6-4	.	TRBJ2-3	CASSYGGKDTQYF	TGTGCCAGCAGTTACGGGGGTAAGGATACGCAGTATTTT
.	TRBV7-9	TRBD2	TRBJ2-7	CASSSGGGAAYEQYF	TGTGCCAGCAGCTCCGGCGGGGGGGCCGCCTACGAGCAGTACTTC
.	TRBV2	.	TRBJ1-2	CASSGREGPGYTF	TGTGCCAGCAGTGGGAGGGAAGGTCCTGGCTACACCTTC
.	TRBV5-6	TRBD1	TRBJ2-7	CASSLEGRGPFYEQYF	TGTGCCAGCAGCTTGGAGGGCAGGGGGCCATTCTACGAGCAGTACTTC
.	TRBV13	.	TRBJ1-6	CASTVSNSPLHF	TGTGCCAGCACCGTCTCTAATTCACCCCTCCACTTT
.	TRBV23-1	.	TRBJ2-7	CASSQADSLYEQYF	TGCGCCAGCAGTCAAGCGGACAGCCTTTACGAGCAGTACTTC
.	TRBV23-1	TRBD1	TRBJ2-4	CASSQSINARGKNIQYF	TGCGCCAGCAGTCAATCGATCAATGCCAGGGGGAAAAACATTCAGTACTTC
.	TRBV18	.	TRBJ1-1	CASSPLTATEAFF	TGTGCCAGCTCACCGTTGACAGCCACTGAAGCTTTCTTT
.	TRBV18	TRBD2	TRBJ2-2	CASSPPSSSGGELFF	TGTGCCAGCTCACCACCGAGCTCTAGCGGCGGGGAGCTGTTTTTT
.	TRBV28	.	TRBJ1-1	CASSLVGGIFGEAFF	TGTGCCAGCAGTTTAGTGGGAGGGATATTTGGTGAAGCTTTCTTT
few	TRBV16	TRBD1	TRBJ2-5	CASSQSWGQGPRETQYF	TGTGCCAGCAGCCAATCTTGGGGACAGGGCCCTCGGGAGACCCAGTACTTC
once	TRBV18	.	TRBJ1-2	CASSPSGAPNYGYTF	TGTGCCAGCTCACCTTCAGGGGCCCCTAACTATGGCTACACCTTC
.	TRBV10-2	TRBD2	TRBJ2-3	CASSGHGGAGADTQYF	TGCGCCAGCAGTGGCCACGGGGGGGCCGGAGCAGATACGCAGTATTTT
.	TRBV11-1	TRBD2	TRBJ2-1	CASSHLAGPYNEQFF	TGTGCCAGCAGCCACCTAGCGGGGCCCTACAATGAGCAGTTCTTC
.	TRBV2	TRBD1	TRBJ2-6	CASRIAGTGFSGANVLTF	TGTGCCAGCAGGATCGCCGGGACAGGGTTCTCTGGGGCCAACGTCCTGACTTTC
few	TRBV5-1	TRBD1	TRBJ2-1	CASSGTGTGGGNEQFF	TGCGCCAGCAGCGGTACCGGGACAGGGGGCGGGAATGAGCAGTTCTTC
.	TRBV4-1	.	TRBJ1-2	CASSQAHNYGYTF	TGCGCCAGCAGCCAAGCACATAACTATGGCTACACCTTC
.	TRBV7-8	.	TRBJ1-2	CASSPRTASPWKYGYTF	TGTGCCAGCAGCCCTAGAACCGCATCCCCTTGGAAGTATGGCTACACCTTC
.	TRBV5-1	TRBD1	TRBJ1-2	CASSSEGQYGYTF	TGCGCCAGCAGCTCCGAGGGACAGTATGGCTACACCTTC
.	TRBV19	.	TRBJ2-1	CASSTPTAGTSTVSSYNEQFF	TGTGCCAGTAGTACTCCGACTGCTGGGACATCTACGGTTAGCTCCTACAATGAGCAGTTCTTC
.	TRBV27	.	TRBJ1-1	CASSGGGLMNTEAFF	TGTGCCAGCAGTGGGGGGGGCCTCATGAACACTGAAGCTTTCTTT
.	TRBV7-8	.	TRBJ1-2	CASSARVSGYTF	TGTGCCAGCAGCGCCCGGGTTTCCGGCTACACCTTC
.	TRBV15	TRBD2	TRBJ2-1	CATSRAGLAGEGEQFF	TGTGCCACCAGCAGGGCCGGGCTAGCGGGAGAGGGTGAGCAGTTCTTC
once	TRBV18	.	TRBJ1-5	CASSDQGGDQPQHF	TGTGCCAGCTCGGATCAGGGAGGGGATCAGCCCCAGCATTTT
.	TRBV7-2	.	TRBJ1-1	CASSLGAYKNTEAFF	TGTGCCAGCAGCTTGGGGGCGTATAAGAACACTGAAGCTTTCTTT
.	TRBV7-8	.	TRBJ1-1	CASGAYPTEAFF	TGTGCCAGCGGGGCCTACCCCACTGAAGCTTTCTTT
.	TRBV7-9	.	TRBJ2-7	CASSPPSRGANYEQYF	TGTGCCAGCAGCCCCCCTAGCCGCGGGGCCAACTACGAGCAGTACTTC
.	TRBV11-3	.	TRBJ2-1	CASSLGSEHNEQFF	TGTGCCAGCAGCTTAGGATCCGAGCACAATGAGCAGTTCTTC
.	TRBV5-1	TRBD1	TRBJ2-7	CASSLMPGQKNEQYF	TGCGCCAGCAGCCTTATGCCGGGACAGAAAAACGAGCAGTACTTC
.	TRBV7-8	TRBD1	TRBJ1-6	CASSALGTGENSPLHF	TGTGCCAGCAGCGCTCTCGGGACAGGGGAGAATTCACCCCTCCACTTT
.	TRBV7-8	.	TRBJ2-7	CASSLMVAYEQYF	TGTGCCAGCAGCCTTATGGTAGCCTACGAGCAGTACTTC
.	TRBV9	TRBD2	TRBJ2-3	CASSVGGLASDTQYF	TGTGCCAGCAGCGTGGGAGGACTAGCTTCAGATACGCAGTATTTT
few	TRBV6-4	.	TRBJ2-6	CASSERSGANVLTF	TGTGCCAGCAGTGAGCGCTCTGGGGCCAACGTCCTGACTTTC
.	TRBV11-2	.	TRBJ2-7	CASSWSYEQYF	TGTGCCAGCAGCTGGAGCTACGAGCAGTACTTC
.	TRBV11-2	TRBD2	TRBJ2-2	CASSPPGTKNTGELFF	TGTGCCAGCAGCCCCCCAGGGACTAAGAACACCGGGGAGCTGTTTTTT
.	TRBV27	TRBD2	TRBJ2-7	CASSLVRGRYEQYF	TGTGCCAGCAGTTTGGTTCGCGGGAGGTACGAGCAGTACTTC
.	TRBV19	TRBD1	TRBJ1-1	CASSNRGSYDTEAFF	TGTGCCAGTAGTAACAGGGGTTCGTATGACACTGAAGCTTTCTTT
.	TRBV19	.	TRBJ1-5	CASSISDQPQHF	TGTGCCAGTAGTATCTCGGATCAGCCCCAGCATTTT
.	TRBV2	TRBD1	TRBJ2-7	CASTLTGAIYEQYF	TGTGCCAGCACCCTGACAGGGGCGATCTACGAGCAGTACTTC
.	TRBV6-6	TRBD1	TRBJ2-3	CASSLQGARTDTQYF	TGTGCCAGCAGTTTACAGGGGGCCCGCACAGATACGCAGTATTTT
.	TRBV7-9	.	TRBJ1-1	CASSSGAREGTEAFF	TGTGCCAGCAGCTCGGGGGCACGGGAGGGCACTGAAGCTTTCTTT
few	TRBV5-1	.	TRBJ1-1	CASSLMTPLNTEAFF	TGCGCCAGCAGCTTGATGACACCTTTGAACACTGAAGCTTTCTTT
once	TRBV7-9	TRBD1	TRBJ2-7	CASSPRGTGGSYEQYF	TGTGCCAGCAGCCCCCGGGGGACAGGGGGGAGCTACGAGCAGTACTTC
.	TRBV7-2	.	TRBJ2-7	CASSLTTISSYEQYF	TGTGCCAGCAGCTTAACGACTATAAGCTCCTACGAGCAGTACTTC
once	TRBV18	TRBD2	TRBJ2-3	CAGRLAGKDTQYF	TGTGCCGGCCGACTAGCGGGGAAAGATACGCAGTATTTT